This paragraph covers one TCR beta chain sequence. The antigen is undetermined. The data stem from a study of PD-1 blockade in classical Hodgkin lymphoma. Regarding the study as a whole: Prior to therapy, complete responders displayed diversity much like that of newly diagnosed patients. The study found that TCR diversity rose significantly by C4D1 in CD4+ but not CD8+ cells.

Libraries were prepared by immunoSEQ multiplex PCR; TCRdb keeps only in-frame clonotypes and omits some of them. Of over 70,000 clones in the sample, over 75% were seen once. The time point is: cycle 4 day 1 (C4D1), after 6 weeks of nivolumab. Following autologous stem cell transplantation, relapse occurred in every patient, and exposure to brentuximab vedotin varied. CDR1 is SGHTS and CDR2 is YDEGEE in the germline V gene. CDR3 length: 11 residues. V shed 2 bases and J 11 bases; nucleotides not matched to a gene: 3. This chain links TRBV5-8 with TRBJ1-2; 7 bases fit TRBD1. The sample in question was peripheral blood mononuclear cells (PBMCs), obtained before the fourth cycle of nivolumab. The sequence was obtained from a human donor with classical Hodgkin lymphoma. CDR3 in DNA: TGTGCCAGCAGCTTACAGGGGCGATACACCTTC. Its protein is CASSLQGRYTF.